One sample yielded the 15 T cell receptor beta chains listed below, sequenced in a study of CD8 T cells in ankylosing spondylitis. One entry per CDR3 protein results from TCRdb running MiXCR on the 5' RACE reads. The table includes more than 100,000 distinct CDR3 sequences, roughly 18% detected once. Findings of the study overall: It appeared that ankylosing spondylitis blood was characterized by a TCR beta motif of about 8 highly homologous variants.

No antigen is known for these receptors. Sample: blood, either unsorted or a sorted T cell fraction (not recorded which). These receptor sequences come from a male donor with ankylosing spondylitis.

The rearrangement joins TRBV5-6 to TRBJ2-7; 7 positions agree with TRBD1. The CDR3 is made up of 15 amino acids. From germline, CDR1 is SGHDT and CDR2 YYEEEE. V dropped 0 bases and J dropped 5; count of bases not matched to a gene: 8. The CDR3 bases are TGTGCCAGCAGCTTGGACCCACAGGGGACCCACGAGCAGTACTTC. Its translation: CASSLDPQGTHEQYF.

This rearrangement joins TRBV27 to TRBJ2-1; D perhaps matches TRBD2 (5 bases). The CDR3 length is 14 residues. CDR1 is MNHEY, CDR2 SMNVEV, per germline (reference sequence). Trimming removed 2 bases from V and 0 bases from J, with 5 bases in between. CDR3 residues: CASSLTSSYNEQFF. In DNA, the CDR3 is TGTGCCAGCAGTTTAACTAGCTCCTACAATGAGCAGTTCTTC.

J is TRBJ2-1 and V is TRBV4-1; 7 bases fit TRBD2. Germline V CDR1 and CDR2: MGHRA, YSYEKL. Trimming took 0 bases from V and 0 from J; bases not matched to a gene: 2. The CDR3 is 16 residues long. The CDR3 nucleotides read TGCGCCAGCAGCCAAGAGATAGCGGGCTCCTACAATGAGCAGTTCTTC. It yields the protein CASSQEIAGSYNEQFF.

The chain is built from TRBV6-2 or TRBV6-3 and TRBJ1-5, with TRBD1 as a possible D gene (6 bases). This CDR3 spans 15 amino acids. The V end was cut by 1 base, the J end by 1 base, with 8 bases between. CDR1 is MNHEY, CDR2 SVGEGT, per germline. This chain's CDR3 is CASSYYRDSNQPQHF. As DNA, the CDR3 is TGTGCCAGCAGTTACTACAGGGACAGCAATCAGCCCCAGCATTTT.

The V gene is TRBV27, the J gene TRBJ2-1; D is undetermined. The CDR3 loop spans 13 amino acids. Germline V gene lookup returns CDR1 MNHEY and CDR2 SMNVEV (reference sequence). V was clipped by 4 bases and J by 7 bases, with 11 bases between them. The CDR3 here is CASSSNLMNEQFF. In DNA, the CDR3 is TGTGCCAGCAGTTCTAATCTAATGAATGAGCAGTTCTTC.

V is TRBV7-9 and J is TRBJ2-2, with a possible D match to TRBD1 (5 bases). The CDR3 has 16 residues. Trimming pared 3 bases from V and 2 bases from J, leaving 13 bases between. Germline V gene sequence: CDR1 SEHNR, CDR2 FQNEAQ (reference sequence). The chain's CDR3 is CASSFSDIRNTGELFF. The CDR3 bases are TGTGCCAGCAGCTTCTCGGACATTCGAAACACCGGGGAGCTGTTTTTT.

The chain employs TRBV3-1 and TRBJ2-3, with 7 bases fitting TRBD2. Germline V gene sequence: CDR1 LGHDT, CDR2 YNNKEL (reference sequence). This CDR3 has 17 amino acids. V shed 0 bases, J shed 2 bases, and the junction held 8 bases outside the gene matches. CDR3 in DNA: TGTGCCAGCAGCCAAGAGCCTAGCGGAGAACTCACAGATACGCAGTATTTT. Amino acid sequence: CASSQEPSGELTDTQYF.

The V gene is TRBV9, the J gene TRBJ2-2; possible D gene TRBD2, 6 bases. With 3 bases removed from V and 3 bases from J, the gap between germline ends came to 15 bases. Per germline, CDR1 SGDLS and CDR2 YYNGEE. The CDR3 runs to 16 residues. The CDR3 nucleotides read TGTGCCAGCAGCGCCCTCGGGGACTCTTACACCGGGGAGCTGTTTTTT. This codes for CASSALGDSYTGELFF.

J is TRBJ2-7 and V is TRBV7-8, with TRBD2 as a possible D gene (6 bases). The CDR3 is 15 amino acids. With 6 bases removed from V and 3 bases from J, the gap between germline ends came to 18 bases. The germline CDR1 and CDR2 sequences are SGHVS and FQNEAQ. Here the CDR3 DNA reads TGTGCCAGCAGTACGGCCGGGACTCCCTTCTACGAGCAGTACTTC. Translating gives CASSTAGTPFYEQYF.

This chain joins TRBV6-1 and TRBJ2-7; TRBD1 aligns across 9 bases. CDR3 length: 15 residues. V lost 6 bases and J lost 3; bases outside the gene matches: 9. Germline lookup yields CDR1 MNHNS and CDR2 SASEGT. CDR3 nucleotides: TGTGCCAGCAGGGCGGGACAGGGTTACCTCTACGAGCAGTACTTC. It is translated as CASRAGQGYLYEQYF.

J is TRBJ1-1 and V is TRBV12-3 or TRBV12-4; possible D gene TRBD1, 6 bases. The ends were cut back, 2 bases at V and 6 bases at J, with 16 bases in the middle. This CDR3 is 15 amino acids long. The CDR3 reads CASSLLQGGGPEAFF. The DNA for the CDR3 is TGTGCCAGCAGTTTACTACAGGGCGGAGGACCTGAAGCTTTCTTT.

This clonotype was counted ten times or more. This chain joins TRBV29-1 and TRBJ1-2; D is undetermined. Trimming removed 6 bases at V and 7 bases at J, with 12 bases between. CDR1 is SQVTM and CDR2 is ANQGSEA in the germline V gene. The CDR3 extends over 11 amino acids. The CDR3 DNA follows: TGCAGCGTACCGGTTATGGCTGGCTACACCTTC. This sequence encodes CSVPVMAGYTF.

The CDR3 bases are TGTGCCAGCAGCTTAGTGGAGGGGGCGTTCACAGATACGCAGTATTTT. The encoded protein is CASSLVEGAFTDTQYF. This chain connects TRBV7-9 to TRBJ2-3, with D perhaps matching TRBD1 (7 bases). CDR1 SEHNR and CDR2 FQNEAQ come from the germline V gene (reference sequence). CDR3 length: 16 residues. The V end was cut by 1 base, the J end by 2 bases, with 13 bases between. Together with reference TRBV7-9 and TRBJ2-3, the CDR3 gives the full variable domain: DTGVSQNPRHKITKRGQNVTFRCDPISEHNRLYWYRQTLGQGPEFLTYFQNEAQLEKSRLLSDRFSAERPKGSFSTLEIQRTEQGDSAMYLCASSLVEGAFTDTQYFGPGTRLTVL.

This clonotype has a handful of counts. V and J are TRBV11-2 and TRBJ2-1; TRBD2 matches 13 bases. The germline V gene has CDR1 SGHAT and CDR2 FQNNGV. The CDR3 is 14 amino acids. J lost 6 bases, V lost 8 bases, and 4 bases had no gene match. The CDR3 reads CASVGLAGVNEQFF. In DNA form, the CDR3 reads TGTGCCAGCGTCGGACTAGCGGGGGTCAATGAGCAGTTCTTC.

V gene TRBV20-1 combines with J gene TRBJ2-7, with 11 bases lining up with TRBD2. The CDR3 spans 13 residues. Germline CDR1 reads DFQATT; CDR2 reads SNEGSKA (reference sequence). CDR3: CTTRLAGSYEQYF. CDR3 nucleotides: TGCACTACACGACTAGCGGGGTCCTACGAGCAGTACTTC.